The sequence of this T cell receptor beta chain was determined in a study of OX40 agonist ivuxolimab in advanced cancers. Study-wide context: An anti-OX40 (CD134) antibody with agonistic activity, ivuxolimab, was administered to patients.

Findings and caveats of the study: There were also nonresponders showing low normalized T-cell clonal expansion. Expanded clones tended on average to be more numerous among CD8+ T cells than CD4+.

Assay: immunoSEQ multiplex PCR; the TCRdb copy retains only in-frame clones and omits some. Among 65,000 to 95,000 clones listed, 89% were seen once. Turning to this clone: The antigen is undetermined. One junction end does not reproduce the germline sequence, and a read error may be involved.

Per germline, CDR1 SGDLS and CDR2 YYNGEE. This CDR3 is built from 15 residues. This sequence was found in an adult with an advanced solid tumor such as melanoma, head and neck, liver or kidney cancer. The sample consisted of CD4+ or CD8+ T cells sorted from blood, taken in a trial of the OX40 agonist ivuxolimab. The gene calls are TRBV9 and TRBJ2-6; no clear D gene. The CDR3 nucleotides read TGTACCAGCAGCACAAGCTTTCCTGGGGCCAACGTCCTGACTTTC. Translation: CTSSTSFPGANVLTF.